Each of the 28 T cell receptor beta chains below was sequenced from the same sample in a study of T cell responses to AZD1222 COVID-19 vaccine. The protocol was immunoSEQ multiplex PCR, while the TCRdb copy is restricted to in-frame clones and leaves out a portion. This table has around 58,000 clones, around 84% appearing once. The input for sequencing was peripheral blood, taken on day 0 of AZD1222 vaccination. All receptors derive from an adult in good health.

V usage is TRBV2 and J usage is TRBJ2-2; 8 positions agree with TRBD1. CDR3 length equals 17 residues. V lost 4 bases, J lost 5 bases, and 12 bases stayed unmatched. In germline, CDR1 is SNHLY, CDR2 FYNNEI. CDR3 sequence (DNA): TGTGCCAGCAGTGTGTCCAGGGGGCTAAGGATGACCGGGGAGCTGTTTTTT. Translated, it gives CASSVSRGLRMTGELFF. The variable domain in full, with the rest retrieved from reference TRBV2 and TRBJ2-2, is EPEVTQTPSHQVTQMGQEVILRCVPISNHLYFYWYRQILGQKVEFLVSFYNNEISEKSEIFDDQFSVERPDGSNFTLKIRSTKLEDSAMYFCASSVSRGLRMTGELFFGEGSRLTVL.

The rearrangement joins TRBV28 to TRBJ1-5; D perhaps matches TRBD1 (6 bases). Germline-derived CDR1 and CDR2 are MDHEN and SYDVKM. The CDR3 totals 15 residues. The ends were cut back, 7 bases at V and 1 base at J, with 14 bases in the middle. The CDR3 loop reads CASTLRDNSNQPQHF. The CDR3 bases are TGTGCCAGCACCCTTAGGGACAACAGCAATCAGCCCCAGCATTTT.

V gene TRBV5-1 combines with J gene TRBJ2-7; D not certain. V lost 0 bases to trimming and J lost 4 bases, with 11 bases between them. CDR3 size: 14 residues. Germline-derived CDR1 and CDR2 are SGHRS and YFSETQ. In nucleotides, the CDR3 is TGCGCCAGCAGCTTGGAAGGCTCTATTTACGAGCAGTACTTC. Translated, it gives CASSLEGSIYEQYF. Full variable domain (missing parts from reference TRBV5-1 and TRBJ2-7): KAGVTQTPRYLIKTRGQQVTLSCSPISGHRSVSWYQQTPGQGLQFLFEYFSETQRNKGNFPGRFSGRQFSNSRSEMNVSTLELGDSALYLCASSLEGSIYEQYFGPGTRLTVT.

A few counts support this clone. The chain uses TRBV6-5 and TRBJ1-2; D gene unclear. Deletions cut 2 bases from V and 0 bases from J, with 7 bases between. Germline assignment: CDR1 MNHEY and CDR2 SVGAGI. There are 14 residues in the CDR3. Here the CDR3 reads CASSYNPANYGYTF. CDR3 nucleotides: TGTGCCAGCAGTTACAATCCGGCTAACTATGGCTACACCTTC.

CDR3: CASSPNPESRTEAFF. CDR3 sequence (DNA): TGTGCCAGCAGCCCCAATCCCGAGAGTCGCACTGAAGCTTTCTTT. The chain joins TRBV9 to TRBJ1-1; D remains ambiguous. CDR3 length equals 15 residues. V lost 4 bases and J 4 bases, leaving 17 bases between the germline ends. CDR1 and CDR2 (germline): SGDLS, YYNGEE.

The rearrangement joins TRBV27 to TRBJ1-1; D not resolved. The V end lost 1 base, the J end lost 8 bases, and 14 bases lay between the germline ends. This CDR3 has 14 residues. Germline assignment: CDR1 MNHEY and CDR2 SMNVEV (reference sequence). As DNA, the CDR3 is TGTGCCAGCAGTTTATTTTCGGCCTCGGCCGAAGCTTTCTTT. This sequence encodes CASSLFSASAEAFF.

The rearrangement joins TRBV7-2 to TRBJ1-3, with 8 bases aligning to TRBD1. Germline lookup yields CDR1 SGHTA and CDR2 FQGNSA. This CDR3 has 16 amino acids. Trimming cost V 6 bases and J 2 bases; bases outside gene matches: 9. The CDR3 bases are TGTGCCAGCAGTCGACAGGGGAATATACCTGGAAACACCATATATTTT. Its protein product is CASSRQGNIPGNTIYF.

This clone was counted between two and nine times. The chain has TRBV7-2 and TRBJ1-5, with D perhaps TRBD1 (5 bases). In germline, CDR1 is SGHTA, CDR2 FQGNSA. V lost 7 bases and J 7 bases, leaving 17 bases between the germline ends. The CDR3 totals 14 residues. CDR3 in amino acids: CASTHYGRDQPQHF. DNA for the CDR3: TGTGCCAGCACCCACTACGGCAGGGACCAGCCCCAGCATTTT.

The count of this clone is one. V and J are TRBV28 and TRBJ2-2; the D gene could be TRBD1 or TRBD2 (6 bases each). The germline CDR1 and CDR2 sequences are MDHEN and SYDVKM. V lost 4 bases and J lost 3, with 12 bases in between. The CDR3 extends over 15 amino acids. Written as DNA, the CDR3 is TGTGCCAGCAGTTCGGGGGCGCGGGACACCGGGGAGCTGTTTTTT. Protein product: CASSSGARDTGELFF.

This rearrangement joins TRBV28 to TRBJ1-1, with D possibly matching TRBD1 (6 bases). This CDR3 contains 11 residues. The germline V gene encodes CDR1 MDHEN and CDR2 SYDVKM. The V and J ends lost 7 bases and 9 bases respectively, with 12 bases between them. In DNA, the CDR3 is TGTGCCAGCACCGATGGGACACAAGCTTTCTTT. Amino acids: CASTDGTQAFF.

V and J are TRBV4-3 and TRBJ1-1; TRBD1 agrees at 11 bases. Germline CDR1 LGHNA, CDR2 YSLEER. The CDR3 loop spans 16 amino acids. After removal of 4 bases from V and 4 bases from J, the junction contained 8 bases not matched to a gene. This CDR3 is CASSPTPGTGGTEAFF. CDR3 coding DNA: TGCGCCAGCAGCCCAACCCCCGGGACAGGGGGCACTGAAGCTTTCTTT.

In its sample, this clone was seen a few times. The genes are TRBV6-5 and TRBJ1-2, with D uncertain. V lost 2 bases and J 5 bases, leaving 9 bases between the germline ends. The CDR3 is 13 residues long. Germline values: CDR1 MNHEY, CDR2 SVGAGI. The CDR3 region is CASSYATSYGYTF. CDR3 DNA sequence: TGTGCCAGCAGTTACGCGACGTCTTATGGCTACACCTTC.

V is TRBV21-1 and J is TRBJ2-7; TRBD1, as called in the table, went unchecked against the DNA. TRBV21-1 is designated a pseudogene. There are 15 residues in the CDR3. The CDR3 sequence: CASSKGDRDPYEQYF. The CDR3 nucleotides read TGTGCCAGCAGCAAAGGAGACAGGGACCCCTACGAGCAGTACTTC.

This clone was seen a single time. The chain links TRBV5-8 to TRBJ1-1, with D perhaps matching TRBD1 (5 bases). V lost 2 bases and J lost 2, with 10 bases in between. This CDR3 is built from 14 residues. Germline V gene sequence: CDR1 SGHTS, CDR2 YDEGEE. CDR3 region: CASSFLTANTEAFF. The CDR3 bases are TGTGCCAGCAGCTTCCTGACAGCAAACACTGAAGCTTTCTTT.

The rearrangement links TRBV12-5 to TRBJ1-5; D remains unclear. V gave up 6 bases and J gave up 4 bases, with 10 bases separating them. Germline loops: CDR1 LGHNT, CDR2 FRNRAP. The CDR3 loop spans 13 amino acids. The CDR3 DNA reads as TGTGCTAGTGGGCACGGGGTGAATCAGCCCCAGCATTTT. Encoded protein: CASGHGVNQPQHF. Using reference TRBV12-5 and TRBJ1-5 for the parts outside the CDR3, the full variable domain is DARVTQTPRHKVTEMGQEVTMRCQPILGHNTVFWYRQTMMQGLELLAYFRNRAPLDDSGMPKDRFSAEMPDATLATLKIQPSEPRDSAVYFCASGHGVNQPQHFGDGTRLSIL.

This chain links TRBV6-5 with TRBJ2-3; 7 bases are a match to TRBD2. The V gene's germline CDR1 is MNHEY and CDR2 SVGAGI. V was pared by 6 bases and J by 0 bases, with 6 bases of the junction left unmatched. The CDR3 is made up of 15 amino acids. The CDR3, as DNA: TGTGCCAGCAGGATCAGCGGGGTTAGCACAGATACGCAGTATTTT. Encoded protein: CASRISGVSTDTQYF.

V gene TRBV7-2 combines with J gene TRBJ1-5; TRBD1 agrees at 7 bases. The CDR3 contains 19 residues. With 5 bases clipped from V and 0 bases from J, the junction kept 16 bases outside the gene matches. The germline V gene encodes CDR1 SGHTA and CDR2 FQGNSA. This CDR3 is CASSPGQVRILNSNQPQHF. The CDR3 coding sequence is TGTGCCAGCAGCCCAGGACAGGTACGGATTCTCAATAGCAATCAGCCCCAGCATTTT.

The chain is built from TRBV13 and TRBJ1-2, with 9 nucleotides matching TRBD1. The CDR3 totals 14 residues. After removal of 2 bases from V and 9 bases from J, the junction contained 7 bases not matched to a gene. The germline CDR1 and CDR2 sequences are PRHDT and FYEKMQ (reference sequence). The CDR3 reads CASSLWDRVLSYTF. CDR3 DNA sequence: TGTGCCAGCAGCTTATGGGACAGGGTTTTGAGCTACACCTTC.

The chain is built from TRBV5-1 and TRBJ2-7; D not certain. Germline V gives CDR1 SGHRS, CDR2 YFSETQ. This CDR3 comprises 13 residues. Trimming removed 7 bases at V and 5 bases at J, with 16 bases between. CDR3 residues: CASSRYLYDEQYF. Here the CDR3 DNA reads TGCGCCAGCTCCCGTTACCTTTATGACGAGCAGTACTTC.

This sequence joins TRBV5-1 and TRBJ2-3; no clear D. V dropped 0 bases and J dropped 0 bases, with 8 bases sitting between them. The germline V gene encodes CDR1 SGHRS and CDR2 YFSETQ. CDR3 size: 15 residues. The CDR3 reads CASSLALTSTDTQYF. CDR3 bases: TGCGCCAGCAGCTTGGCCCTCACTAGCACAGATACGCAGTATTTT.

The chain joins TRBV6-5 to TRBJ2-7; 8 bases line up with TRBD1. The ends lost 7 bases at V and 3 bases at J; junction bases unmatched: 5. The germline V gene has CDR1 MNHEY and CDR2 SVGAGI. The CDR3 has 13 residues. The CDR3 sequence: CASIYDRGYEQYF. The CDR3 DNA is TGTGCCAGCATTTATGACAGGGGCTACGAGCAGTACTTC.

The V gene is TRBV29-1, the J gene TRBJ1-4, with 9 bases fitting TRBD1. The CDR3 totals 12 residues. V lost 6 bases and J lost 10; bases outside the gene matches: 6. Germline loops: CDR1 SQVTM, CDR2 ANQGSEA. Here the CDR3 reads CSVRTGEVKLFF. For the CDR3, the DNA is TGCAGCGTCCGGACAGGGGAGGTAAAACTGTTTTTT.

The V gene is TRBV19, the J gene TRBJ1-5; 7 bases line up with TRBD1. V was clipped by 6 bases and J by 4 bases; unmatched bases: 9. The length of the CDR3 is 15 residues. From germline, CDR1 is LNHDA and CDR2 SQIVND (reference sequence). CDR3 region: CASSNSGGGNQPQHF. In nucleotides, the CDR3 is TGTGCCAGTAGCAACTCAGGGGGAGGGAATCAGCCCCAGCATTTT.

This clone was observed a few times. This chain links TRBV5-1 with TRBJ1-4; D unclear. Deletions cut 0 bases from V and 7 bases from J, with 10 bases between. Germline-derived CDR1 and CDR2 are SGHRS and YFSETQ. This CDR3 spans 14 amino acids. As DNA, the CDR3 is TGCGCCAGCAGCTTGGGTGGTCGGTCTGAAAAACTGTTTTTT. Translating it yields CASSLGGRSEKLFF.

The chain couples TRBV5-5 to TRBJ1-3; D is undetermined. Germline values: CDR1 SGHKS, CDR2 YYEKEE (reference sequence). This CDR3 comprises 16 residues. Trimming stripped 0 bases from V and 0 bases from J, with 10 bases between. The CDR3 region is CASSLAGVSSGNTIYF. Written as DNA, the CDR3 is TGTGCCAGCAGCTTGGCTGGGGTCAGCTCTGGAAACACCATATATTTT.

The chain employs TRBV27 and TRBJ1-2; TRBD1 matches at 7 bases. V was pared by 5 bases and J by 4 bases, with 7 bases of the junction left unmatched. The CDR3 consists of 14 residues. Germline CDR1 MNHEY, CDR2 SMNVEV (reference sequence). The CDR3 DNA reads TGTGCCAGCAGTCCGTCCGGGACAGTCTATGGCTACACCTTC. Translation gives CASSPSGTVYGYTF.

The genes are TRBV3-1 (or the pseudogene TRBV3-2) and TRBJ2-7, with 7 bases matching TRBD1. Germline V lookup: CDR1 LGHDT, CDR2 YNNKEL (reference sequence). The CDR3 extends over 15 amino acids. J lost 2 bases, V lost 0 bases, and 4 bases had no gene match. The CDR3 region has the DNA TGTGCCAGCAGCCAAGAGCAGGGGGTGACCTACGAGCAGTACTTC. Protein sequence: CASSQEQGVTYEQYF.

The rearrangement links TRBV7-9 to TRBJ2-7; 8 bases match TRBD2. V dropped 5 bases and J dropped 5; count of bases not matched to a gene: 11. This CDR3 comprises 15 residues. The germline CDR1 and CDR2 sequences are SEHNR and FQNEAQ (reference sequence). The CDR3: CASSPFSSGSHEQYF. In DNA form, the CDR3 reads TGTGCCAGCAGCCCCTTTTCGAGCGGGAGCCACGAGCAGTACTTC.